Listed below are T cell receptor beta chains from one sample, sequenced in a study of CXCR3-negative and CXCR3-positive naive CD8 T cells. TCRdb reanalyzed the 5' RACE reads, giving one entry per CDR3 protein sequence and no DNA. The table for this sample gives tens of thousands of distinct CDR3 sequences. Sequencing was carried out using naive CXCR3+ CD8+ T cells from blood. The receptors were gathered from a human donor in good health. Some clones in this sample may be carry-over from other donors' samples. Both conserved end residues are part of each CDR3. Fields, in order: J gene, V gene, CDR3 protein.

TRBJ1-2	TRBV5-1	CASSEGDYGYTF
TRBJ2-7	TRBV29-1	CSVLSLRTGGYEQYF
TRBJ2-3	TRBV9	CASSTQGDSSTDTQYF
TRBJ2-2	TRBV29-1	CSVEDREVELFF
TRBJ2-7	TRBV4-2	CASSHEPSGSYEQYF
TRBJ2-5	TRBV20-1	CSASQGGGGLETQYF
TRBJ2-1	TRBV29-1	CSVVVLNYNEQFF
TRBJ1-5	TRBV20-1	CSARDLSEFQPQHF
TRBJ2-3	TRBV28	CASSLGLARTDTQYF
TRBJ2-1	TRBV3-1	CASSQGQGGFVNEQFF
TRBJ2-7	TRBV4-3	CASSQESVSYEQYF
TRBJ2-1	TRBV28	CASSTISEQFF
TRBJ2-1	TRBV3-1	CASSQEGWSDYNEQFF
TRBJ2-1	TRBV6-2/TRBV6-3	CASSYGTGIYNEQFF
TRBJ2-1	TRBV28	CASSPLGVSYNEQFF
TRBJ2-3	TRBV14	CASSPLLRTDTQYF
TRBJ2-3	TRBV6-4	CASSRTSGSPDTQYF
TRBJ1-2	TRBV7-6	CASSLAGAGTYGYTF
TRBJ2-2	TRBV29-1	CSGTGAAGELFF
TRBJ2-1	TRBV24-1	CATDHYNEQFF
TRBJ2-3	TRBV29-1	CSVDLADTQYF
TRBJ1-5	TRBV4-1	CASSQGTAYSNQPQHF
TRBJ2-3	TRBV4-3	CASSQDRADTDTQYF
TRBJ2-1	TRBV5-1	CASSGGLAGDEQFF
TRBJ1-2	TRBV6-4	CASGSTENYGYTF
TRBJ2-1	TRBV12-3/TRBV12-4	CASSLGEPPLNEQFF
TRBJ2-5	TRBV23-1	CASSQSRDRGSQETQYF
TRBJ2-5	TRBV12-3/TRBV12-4	CASSFGQETQYF